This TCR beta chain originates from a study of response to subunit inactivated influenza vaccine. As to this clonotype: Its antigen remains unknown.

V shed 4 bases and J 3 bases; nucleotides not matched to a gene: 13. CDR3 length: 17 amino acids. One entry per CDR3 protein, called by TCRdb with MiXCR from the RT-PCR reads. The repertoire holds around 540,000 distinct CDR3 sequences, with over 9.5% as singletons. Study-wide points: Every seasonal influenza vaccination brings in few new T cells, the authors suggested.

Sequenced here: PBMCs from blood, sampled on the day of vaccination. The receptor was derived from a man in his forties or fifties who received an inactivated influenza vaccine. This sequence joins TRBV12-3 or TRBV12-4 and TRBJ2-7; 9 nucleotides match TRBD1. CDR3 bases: TGTGCCAGCAGTTCCCAGGGACAGGGTAATTCCCTCTACGAGCAGTACTTC. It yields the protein CASSSQGQGNSLYEQYF.